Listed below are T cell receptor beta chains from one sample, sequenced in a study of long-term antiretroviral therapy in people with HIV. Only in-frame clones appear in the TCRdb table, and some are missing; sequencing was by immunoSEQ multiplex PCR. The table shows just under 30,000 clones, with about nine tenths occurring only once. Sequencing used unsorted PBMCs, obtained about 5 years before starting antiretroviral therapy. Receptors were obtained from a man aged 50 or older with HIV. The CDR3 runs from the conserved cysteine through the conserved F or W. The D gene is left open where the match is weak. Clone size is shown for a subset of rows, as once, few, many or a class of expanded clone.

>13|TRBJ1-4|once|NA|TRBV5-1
CASSRPPDEKLFF
TGCGCCAGCAGCAGACCCCCGGACGAAAAACTGTTTTTT
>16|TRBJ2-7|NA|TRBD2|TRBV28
CASSDLAGALPYEQYF
TGTGCCAGCAGTGATTTAGCGGGGGCCCTTCCCTACGAGCAGTACTTC
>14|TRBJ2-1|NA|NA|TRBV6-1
CASSRQRSYNEQFF
TGTGCCAGCAGCCGACAGCGTTCATACAATGAGCAGTTCTTC
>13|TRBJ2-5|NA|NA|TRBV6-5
CASTRTASKTQYF
TGTGCCAGCACCCGGACCGCTTCCAAGACCCAGTACTTC
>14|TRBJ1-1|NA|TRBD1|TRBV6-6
CASSLPTGSTEAFF
TGTGCCAGCAGTCTCCCGACAGGGAGCACTGAAGCTTTCTTT
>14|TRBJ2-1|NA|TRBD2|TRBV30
CAWSASGIYNEQFF
TGTGCCTGGAGCGCTAGCGGGATATACAATGAGCAGTTCTTC
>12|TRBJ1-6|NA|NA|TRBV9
CASSGGNSPLHF
TGTGCCAGCAGCGGGGGTAATTCACCCCTCCACTTT
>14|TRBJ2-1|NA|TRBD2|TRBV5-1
CASSSQGLALEQFF
TGCGCCAGCAGCTCCCAGGGACTAGCCCTGGAGCAGTTCTTC
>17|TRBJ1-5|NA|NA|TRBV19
CASSDPYVDSSNQPQHF
TGTGCCAGTAGCGATCCATACGTCGACAGTAGCAATCAGCCCCAGCATTTT
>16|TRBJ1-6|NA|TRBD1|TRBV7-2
CASSPRTGDRNSPLHF
TGTGCCAGCAGCCCTCGGACAGGGGATCGGAATTCACCCCTCCACTTT
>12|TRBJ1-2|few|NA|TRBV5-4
CASGAPGWGYTF
TGTGCCAGCGGGGCCCCGGGTTGGGGCTACACCTTC
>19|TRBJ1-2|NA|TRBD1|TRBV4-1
CASSQWRGTGAALHYGYTF
TGCGCCAGCAGCCAATGGAGGGGGACAGGGGCCGCCCTGCACTATGGCTACACCTTC
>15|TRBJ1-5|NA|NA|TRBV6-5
CASSYSDRPNQPQHF
TGTGCCAGCAGTTACTCAGACAGACCCAATCAGCCCCAGCATTTT
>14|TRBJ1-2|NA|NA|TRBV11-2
CASSLVGANYGYTF
TGTGCCAGCAGCTTAGTGGGCGCAAACTATGGCTACACCTTC
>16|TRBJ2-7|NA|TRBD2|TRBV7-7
CASSPRLAGGTHEQYF
TGTGCCAGCAGTCCTCGACTAGCGGGAGGGACCCACGAGCAGTACTTC
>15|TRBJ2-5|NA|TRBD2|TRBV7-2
CASSLESSGSTTQYF
TGTGCCAGCAGCTTAGAATCTAGCGGATCCACGACCCAGTACTTC
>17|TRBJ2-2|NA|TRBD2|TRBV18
CASSPRLAGANTGELFF
TGTGCCAGCTCACCTCGGCTAGCGGGAGCGAATACCGGGGAGCTGTTTTTT
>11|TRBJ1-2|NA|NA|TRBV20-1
CSARGDLFYTF
TGCAGTGCTAGAGGGGACCTGTTCTACACCTTC
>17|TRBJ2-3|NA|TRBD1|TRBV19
CASSPRGQALRTDTQYF
TGTGCCAGTAGTCCTAGGGGGCAGGCCCTACGCACAGATACGCAGTATTTT
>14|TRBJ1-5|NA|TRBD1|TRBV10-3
CAISGTGSNQPQHF
TGTGCCATCAGTGGGACAGGGAGCAATCAGCCCCAGCATTTT
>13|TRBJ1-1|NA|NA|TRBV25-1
CASSRGRFTEAFF
TGTGCCAGCAGTCGCGGCCGGTTCACTGAAGCTTTCTTT
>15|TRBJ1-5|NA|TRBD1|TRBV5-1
CASSSTGVGGQPQHF
TGCGCCAGCAGCTCAACAGGGGTAGGGGGTCAGCCCCAGCATTTT
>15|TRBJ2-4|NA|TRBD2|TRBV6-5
CASSYSGGTKNIQYF
TGTGCCAGCAGTTACTCGGGGGGGACCAAAAACATTCAGTACTTC
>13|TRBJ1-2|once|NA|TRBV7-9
CASSLVSRDGYTF
TGTGCCAGCAGCTTAGTTTCGAGGGATGGCTACACCTTC
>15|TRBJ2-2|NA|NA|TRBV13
CASSLGRMGSGELFF
TGTGCCAGCAGCTTAGGCCGGATGGGTTCCGGGGAGCTGTTTTTT
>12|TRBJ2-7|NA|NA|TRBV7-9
CASSYTPYEQYF
TGTGCCAGCAGTTATACTCCCTACGAGCAGTACTTC
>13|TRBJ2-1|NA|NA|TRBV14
CASSLMGNNEQFF
TGTGCCAGCAGCCTTATGGGAAACAATGAGCAGTTCTTC
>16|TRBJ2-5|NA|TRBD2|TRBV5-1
CASSLAPGGNQETQYF
TGCGCCAGCAGCTTGGCCCCGGGGGGGAACCAAGAGACCCAGTACTTC
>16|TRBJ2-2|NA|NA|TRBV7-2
CASSLMAATNTGELFF
TGTGCCAGCAGCTTAATGGCGGCGACGAACACCGGGGAGCTGTTTTTT
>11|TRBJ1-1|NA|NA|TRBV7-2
CASSRDTEAFF
TGTGCCAGCAGCCGGGACACTGAAGCTTTCTTT
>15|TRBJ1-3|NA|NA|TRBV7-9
CASSLRSGSGNTIYF
TGTGCCAGCAGCTTGAGATCGGGGTCTGGAAACACCATATATTTT
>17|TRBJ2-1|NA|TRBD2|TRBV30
CALVGASGRPGYNEQFF
TGTGCCCTTGTGGGGGCTAGCGGGAGACCCGGTTACAATGAGCAGTTCTTC
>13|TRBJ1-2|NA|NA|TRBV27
CASSSGPSYGYTF
TGTGCCAGCAGTTCCGGACCCTCCTATGGCTACACCTTC
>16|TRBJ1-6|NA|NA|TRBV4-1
CASSPGLAPGNSPLHF
TGCGCCAGCAGCCCCGGCCTGGCTCCGGGGAATTCACCCCTCCACTTT
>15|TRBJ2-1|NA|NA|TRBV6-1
CASSERLAPYNEQFF
TGTGCCAGCAGTGAACGGCTAGCCCCCTACAATGAGCAGTTCTTC
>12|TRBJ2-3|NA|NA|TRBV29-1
CSGEVRTDTQYF
TGCAGCGGGGAGGTCAGGACAGATACGCAGTATTTT
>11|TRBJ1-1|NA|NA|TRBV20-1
CSARLGAEAFF
TGCAGTGCTCGTCTCGGGGCTGAAGCTTTCTTT
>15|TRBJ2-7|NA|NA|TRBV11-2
CASSLERTTGYEQYF
TGTGCCAGCAGCTTAGAGAGGACAACCGGATACGAGCAGTACTTC
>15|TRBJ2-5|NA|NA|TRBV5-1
CASSPLEGSGETQYF
TGCGCCAGCAGCCCACTAGAGGGGAGTGGGGAGACCCAGTACTTC
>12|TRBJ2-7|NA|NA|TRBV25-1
CASSGGPYEQYF
TGTGCCAGCAGTGGAGGGCCCTACGAGCAGTACTTC